The clone carrying this TCR beta chain was observed at least ten times. The sample comes from a study of T cells in Graves' hyperthyroidism and ophthalmopathy. V lost 3 bases and J 4 bases, leaving 16 bases between the germline ends. Germline-derived CDR1 and CDR2 are DFQATT and SNEGSKA (reference sequence). This CDR3 is built from 15 residues. Amplification of TCR beta CDR3 regions was performed using RNA transcripts as template. The study used the HTBI primer set for a first-round RT-PCR of the TCR CDR3. TCRdb ran MiXCR on the multiplex PCR reads and lists one entry per CDR3 protein. The table shows 450,000 to 700,000 distinct CDR3 sequences, with just over 45% occurring only once.

Sequencing input: peripheral blood or thyroid tissue (not recorded which). The chain is built from TRBV20-1 and TRBJ1-5; D uncertain. The clonotype originates from an adult woman with Graves' disease, either hyperthyroidism or ophthalmopathy (not recorded which). The CDR3 reads CSARMVLGRNQPQHF. CDR3 DNA sequence: TGCAGTGCTAGGATGGTTCTGGGAAGGAATCAGCCCCAGCATTTT.